This is a list of T cell receptor beta chains from one sample in a study of identical twins. TCRdb re-called the 5' RACE reads through MiXCR, storing one row per CDR3 protein. The profile shows 450,000 to 650,000 distinct CDR3 sequences, roughly 15% of them singletons. This same sample was also part of a study on yellow fever vaccine responses in identical twins.

The specimen sequenced was CD4+ T cells sorted from blood. These receptors all stem from a woman between 18 and 29 years old in good health. Both conserved end residues are part of each CDR3. Each record gives: D gene, V gene, clone size, J gene, CDR3 protein, CDR3 DNA. A D gene is named only where the DNA matches it firmly. Clone size is not always given. Where it is, it says once, few, many or a class for expanded clones.

>-|TRBV2|-|TRBJ2-7
CASSELAVRYEQYF
TGTGCCAGCAGTGAACTGGCGGTTCGCTACGAGCAGTACTTC
>TRBD2|TRBV7-9|-|TRBJ2-1
CASSLSGGSLDEQFF
TGTGCCAGCAGCTTATCTGGCGGGAGCTTGGATGAGCAGTTCTTC
>TRBD1|TRBV5-1|many|TRBJ2-2
CASSLETGASRELFF
TGCGCCAGCAGCTTGGAGACAGGGGCCTCCCGGGAGCTGTTTTTT
>TRBD1|TRBV5-1|few|TRBJ1-1
CASSLGQGARAFF
TGCGCCAGCAGCTTAGGACAGGGGGCGCGGGCTTTCTTT
>-|TRBV27|few|TRBJ2-2
CASRGRLIGELFF
TGTGCCAGCCGTGGGCGGTTAATCGGGGAGCTGTTTTTT
>-|TRBV18|-|TRBJ1-6
CASSPPGFQNSPLHF
TGTGCCAGCTCACCACCGGGGTTCCAGAATTCACCCCTCCACTTT
>-|TRBV5-5|few|TRBJ2-1
CASSSQWAVNNEQFF
TGTGCCAGCAGCTCCCAATGGGCGGTCAACAATGAGCAGTTCTTC
>-|TRBV6-2/TRBV6-3|-|TRBJ1-5
CASSFNGILNNQPQHF
TGTGCCAGCAGTTTTAACGGAATCCTTAACAATCAGCCCCAGCATTTT
>-|TRBV5-1|-|TRBJ2-2
CASSSTETGELFF
TGCGCCAGCAGCTCGACCGAGACCGGGGAGCTGTTTTTT
>-|TRBV10-3|many|TRBJ1-5
CAIMEGYQPQHF
TGTGCCATCATGGAGGGGTATCAGCCCCAGCATTTT
>-|TRBV12-3/TRBV12-4|many|TRBJ1-2
CASSLEYGYTF
TGTGCCAGCAGTTTAGAGTATGGCTACACCTTC
>TRBD1|TRBV9|-|TRBJ1-3
CASSVEDRAGNTIYF
TGTGCCAGCAGCGTAGAGGACAGGGCTGGAAACACCATATATTTT
>TRBD2|TRBV11-2|-|TRBJ2-1
CASSLDSGTSGRNYNEQFF
TGTGCCAGCAGCTTAGATTCGGGGACTAGCGGGAGGAATTACAATGAGCAGTTCTTC
>TRBD1|TRBV5-1|-|TRBJ2-3
CASSLGAGTGQTDTQYF
TGCGCCAGCAGCTTGGGCGCCGGGACAGGGCAGACAGATACGCAGTATTTT
>-|TRBV21-1|few|TRBJ1-1
CASSKAGTEAFF
TGTGCCAGCAGCAAAGCCGGTACTGAAGCTTTCTTT
>TRBD2|TRBV12-3/TRBV12-4|-|TRBJ2-3
CASSDGGADTQYF
TGTGCCAGCAGTGACGGGGGGGCAGATACGCAGTATTTT
>-|TRBV6-4|few|TRBJ2-3
CASPPDSTDTQYF
TGTGCCAGCCCACCGGACAGTACAGATACGCAGTATTTT
>-|TRBV3-1|-|TRBJ2-2
CAFSSVSWAGIPTPGELFF
TGTGCCTTCAGTTCCGTCTCGTGGGCGGGGATCCCCACACCCGGGGAGCTGTTTTTT
>-|TRBV20-1|-|TRBJ1-5
CSVEVRNQPQHF
TGCAGTGTGGAGGTACGAAATCAGCCCCAGCATTTT
>TRBD2|TRBV12-3/TRBV12-4|many|TRBJ2-7
CASSLGGGPYEQYF
TGTGCCAGCAGCCTCGGGGGGGGCCCCTACGAGCAGTACTTC
>-|TRBV12-3/TRBV12-4|many|TRBJ1-1
CASSLRNTEAFF
TGTGCCAGCAGTTTGCGGAACACTGAAGCTTTCTTT
>-|TRBV20-1|-|TRBJ2-5
CSAISYRETQYF
TGCAGTGCTATTTCCTATAGAGAGACCCAGTACTTC
>-|TRBV24-1|many|TRBJ2-5
CATSDFQETQYF
TGTGCCACCAGTGATTTCCAAGAGACCCAGTACTTC
>TRBD2|TRBV12-3/TRBV12-4|-|TRBJ2-5
CARTNFSGRATKETQYF
TGTGCCAGGACGAATTTTAGCGGGAGGGCCACCAAGGAGACCCAGTACTTC
>-|TRBV20-1|-|TRBJ2-3
CSARELGGTDTQYF
TGCAGTGCTAGAGAGCTGGGCGGCACAGATACGCAGTATTTT
>-|TRBV5-1|-|TRBJ1-2
CASSLASENYGYTF
TGCGCCAGCAGCTTGGCCTCCGAAAACTATGGCTACACCTTC
>-|TRBV3-1|-|TRBJ2-1
CASSQVFRVGDEQFF
TGTGCCAGCAGCCAAGTCTTCAGGGTAGGAGATGAGCAGTTCTTC
>TRBD2|TRBV12-3/TRBV12-4|-|TRBJ2-2
CASSLRTTAIVAGGQNGELFF
TGTGCCAGCAGTTTGAGGACGACAGCAATTGTAGCGGGAGGGCAAAACGGGGAGCTGTTTTTT
>TRBD1|TRBV5-1|-|TRBJ1-5
CASSFQDRGGINQPQHF
TGCGCCAGCAGCTTTCAGGACAGGGGCGGGATTAATCAGCCCCAGCATTTT
>TRBD1|TRBV12-3/TRBV12-4|few|TRBJ1-5
CASSQTGVQPQHF
TGTGCCAGCAGCCAGACAGGGGTCCAGCCCCAGCATTTT
>-|TRBV2|many|TRBJ2-3
CASRTASTDTQYF
TGTGCCAGCAGGACAGCCAGCACAGATACGCAGTATTTT
>TRBD2|TRBV3-1|-|TRBJ2-5
CASAGGDETQYF
TGTGCCAGCGCGGGGGGGGATGAGACCCAGTACTTC